A selection of T cell receptor beta chains follows, all from one sample in a study of blood T cell repertoires in COVID-19. Assay used: immunoSEQ multiplex PCR; TCRdb lists only in-frame clones, some missing. The sample includes around 170,000 clones, around nine tenths of them seen just once. The material sequenced was peripheral blood. These receptors were taken from a man aged 50 to 60 with acute or convalescent COVID-19. CDR3s include the opening cysteine and the closing phenylalanine or tryptophan. D genes are given only for firm matches. Some rows have no size entry. The others give once, few or many, or a class for an expanded clone.

j_call v_call clone_size d_call cdr3_aa cdr3_nt
TRBJ1-3 TRBV27 - - CASSLNPGNTNTIYF TGTGCCAGCAGTTTGAATCCGGGAAACACGAACACCATATATTTT
TRBJ1-1 TRBV5-1 - TRBD1 CASSLGTGSEAFF TGCGCCAGCAGCTTGGGGACAGGGAGTGAAGCTTTCTTT
TRBJ2-5 TRBV7-3 - TRBD2 CASSLKPGGASQETQYF TGTGCCAGCAGCTTAAAGCCCGGGGGGGCGTCGCAAGAGACCCAGTACTTC
TRBJ2-1 TRBV18 once TRBD1 CASSPPDRAGNEQFF TGTGCCAGCTCACCACCGGACAGGGCCGGCAATGAGCAGTTCTTC
TRBJ1-5 TRBV3-1/TRBV3-2 - TRBD1 CASSQDPGGSAWGFQPQHF TGTGCCAGCAGCCAAGACCCAGGGGGATCGGCCTGGGGCTTCCAGCCCCAGCATTTT
TRBJ2-5 TRBV3-1/TRBV3-2 - - CASLGARETQYF TGTGCCAGCCTAGGGGCTCGGGAGACCCAGTACTTC
TRBJ1-1 TRBV18 - - CASSPTENTEAFF TGTGCCAGCTCACCGACAGAGAACACTGAAGCTTTCTTT
TRBJ1-1 TRBV6-5 - TRBD1 CASSRDRGPHEAFF TGTGCCAGCAGCAGGGACAGGGGCCCTCATGAAGCTTTCTTT
TRBJ1-5 TRBV28 - - CASSPGADSNQPQHF TGTGCCAGCAGTCCAGGGGCCGATAGCAATCAGCCCCAGCATTTT
TRBJ2-5 TRBV29-1 - - CSVDFLAGTQYF TGCAGCGTTGATTTTCTAGCAGGGACCCAGTACTTC
TRBJ1-1 TRBV5-1 - - CASRMGHENTEAFF TGCGCCAGCAGGATGGGACACGAGAACACTGAAGCTTTCTTT
TRBJ1-2 TRBV5-5 - - CASSWGVLVDYGYTF TGTGCCAGCAGCTGGGGGGTCCTGGTGGACTATGGCTACACCTTC
TRBJ2-1 TRBV6-2/TRBV6-3 - TRBD1 CASSPRQGPEHNEQFF TGTGCCAGCAGCCCACGACAGGGCCCAGAGCACAATGAGCAGTTCTTC
TRBJ2-7 TRBV28 - TRBD2 CASSINFSGRLNEQYF TGTGCCAGCAGCATAAACTTTAGCGGGAGGCTAAACGAGCAGTACTTC
TRBJ2-6 TRBV27 once - CASSLRGGSSGANVLTF TGTGCCAGCAGTCTCAGGGGAGGGTCCTCTGGGGCCAACGTCCTGACTTTC
TRBJ1-4 TRBV30 - - CAYRRGGKLFF TGTGCCTACAGGCGGGGGGGAAAACTGTTTTTT
TRBJ1-5 TRBV6-2/TRBV6-3 - TRBD1 CASSDKQGAPGQPQHF TGTGCCAGCAGCGATAAACAGGGGGCGCCGGGTCAGCCCCAGCATTTT
TRBJ2-1 TRBV7-3 - TRBD2 CASSTGGSSYNEQFF TGTGCCAGCAGCACGGGGGGGAGCTCCTACAATGAGCAGTTCTTC
TRBJ1-1 TRBV7-8 - - CASSRRTQGLLNTEAFF TGTGCCAGCAGCCGGCGGACCCAGGGCCTCTTGAACACTGAAGCTTTCTTT
TRBJ2-7 TRBV7-8 once TRBD2 CASSRRTTSAYPAGEQYF TGTGCCAGCAGCCGTCGTACTACTAGCGCCTACCCGGCGGGCGAGCAGTACTTC
TRBJ1-2 TRBV7-2 few TRBD1 CASSYPGPGTGRANYGYTF TGTGCCAGCAGCTACCCAGGCCCCGGGACAGGGCGAGCTAACTATGGCTACACCTTC
TRBJ1-1 TRBV27 - - CASSTGLNTEAFF TGTGCCAGCAGCACAGGGTTGAACACTGAAGCTTTCTTT
TRBJ1-1 TRBV12-3/TRBV12-4 once - CASSFRRPLEAFF TGTGCCAGCAGTTTTAGGAGACCCCTAGAAGCTTTCTTT
TRBJ2-3 TRBV15 - TRBD2 CATSSRSGVRGDTQYF TGTGCCACCAGCAGCCGCAGCGGGGTGAGAGGGGATACGCAGTATTTT
TRBJ2-5 TRBV2 once TRBD2 CASSGAGVETQYF TGTGCCAGCAGTGGGGCGGGAGTGGAGACCCAGTACTTC
TRBJ1-5 TRBV2 - - CASSENSYSNQPQHF TGTGCCAGCAGTGAAAACAGCTATAGCAATCAGCCCCAGCATTTT
TRBJ2-5 TRBV19 - TRBD2 CASRITGTSQETQYF TGTGCCAGTAGAATTACCGGGACTAGCCAGGAGACCCAGTACTTC
TRBJ2-3 TRBV3-1/TRBV3-2 - TRBD2 CASSHRTSGGALDTQYF TGTGCCAGCAGCCACCGGACTAGCGGGGGGGCCTTAGATACGCAGTATTTT
TRBJ2-3 TRBV5-1 - - CASSLFSSGTDTQYF TGCGCCAGCAGCTTGTTTTCCTCCGGCACAGATACGCAGTATTTT
TRBJ1-1 TRBV7-3 - TRBD1 CASSSTGVRVTEAFF TGTGCCAGCAGCTCTACAGGGGTAAGAGTTACTGAAGCTTTCTTT